These T cell receptor beta chains were read from a single sample in a study of T cells in Graves' hyperthyroidism and ophthalmopathy. In TCRdb, the multiplex PCR reads were re-called with MiXCR into one record per CDR3 protein. The profile shows 300,000 to 400,000 distinct CDR3 sequences, approximately 22% of them singletons. The sequencing input was blood. The receptors derive from a woman aged 50 to 60 with Graves' hyperthyroidism. Each CDR3 is given with its conserved first and last residue. D genes are given only for firm matches. Only part of the rows carry a size: once, few, many, or a class if the clone is expanded.

CDR3 length: 12; D gene: TRBD2; V gene: TRBV12-3/TRBV12-4; J gene: TRBJ2-4; clone size: NA; CDR3 protein: CASSPGGDIQYF; CDR3 DNA: TGTGCCAGCAGCCCTGGGGGGGACATTCAGTACTTC
CDR3 length: 15; D gene: TRBD2; V gene: TRBV7-2; J gene: TRBJ2-7; clone size: many; CDR3 protein: CASSTGTRGITEQYF; CDR3 DNA: TGTGCCAGCAGCACTGGGACTAGGGGGATCACCGAGCAGTACTTC
CDR3 length: 14; D gene: NA; V gene: TRBV3-1; J gene: TRBJ1-2; clone size: NA; CDR3 protein: CASSQGQGKGGYTF; CDR3 DNA: TGTGCCAGCAGCCAAGGGCAGGGTAAGGGTGGCTACACCTTC
CDR3 length: 12; D gene: NA; V gene: TRBV11-1; J gene: TRBJ2-5; clone size: many; CDR3 protein: CASSLREETQYF; CDR3 DNA: TGTGCCAGCAGCTTAAGGGAAGAGACCCAGTACTTC
CDR3 length: 15; D gene: TRBD2; V gene: TRBV7-3; J gene: TRBJ2-7; clone size: many; CDR3 protein: CASSEAGGSSYEQYF; CDR3 DNA: TGTGCCAGCAGCGAGGCGGGGGGGAGCTCCTACGAGCAGTACTTC
CDR3 length: 14; D gene: NA; V gene: TRBV3-1; J gene: TRBJ2-1; clone size: many; CDR3 protein: CASSQRHPSNEQFF; CDR3 DNA: TGTGCCAGCAGCCAACGTCACCCATCCAATGAGCAGTTCTTC
CDR3 length: 16; D gene: TRBD2; V gene: TRBV6-2/TRBV6-3; J gene: TRBJ2-3; clone size: NA; CDR3 protein: CASRKLAGEVTDTQYF; CDR3 DNA: TGTGCCAGCAGAAAACTAGCGGGGGAGGTCACAGATACGCAGTATTTT
CDR3 length: 13; D gene: NA; V gene: TRBV7-8; J gene: TRBJ2-7; clone size: NA; CDR3 protein: CASSLARDSEQYF; CDR3 DNA: TGTGCCAGCAGCTTAGCTAGAGACAGCGAGCAGTACTTC
CDR3 length: 15; D gene: NA; V gene: TRBV6-1; J gene: TRBJ2-7; clone size: many; CDR3 protein: CASSYGARPLYEQYF; CDR3 DNA: TGTGCCAGCAGTTACGGGGCTAGGCCACTCTACGAGCAGTACTTC
CDR3 length: 15; D gene: TRBD1; V gene: TRBV28; J gene: TRBJ2-1; clone size: NA; CDR3 protein: CASSQRTGGLNEQFF; CDR3 DNA: TGTGCCAGCAGTCAGAGGACAGGGGGGCTGAATGAGCAGTTCTTC
CDR3 length: 18; D gene: TRBD2; V gene: TRBV28; J gene: TRBJ2-1; clone size: many; CDR3 protein: CASRSPSSSGKSYNEQFF; CDR3 DNA: TGTGCCAGCAGATCTCCTTCATCTAGCGGGAAATCCTACAATGAGCAGTTCTTC
CDR3 length: 17; D gene: TRBD2; V gene: TRBV6-1; J gene: TRBJ2-1; clone size: NA; CDR3 protein: CASSGLARTSSYNEQFF; CDR3 DNA: TGTGCCAGCAGTGGACTAGCGCGAACGAGCTCCTACAACGAGCAGTTCTTC
CDR3 length: 15; D gene: TRBD2; V gene: TRBV10-1; J gene: TRBJ2-7; clone size: few; CDR3 protein: CASSEFAGGPYEQYF; CDR3 DNA: TGCGCCAGCAGTGAATTTGCGGGAGGGCCGTACGAGCAGTACTTC
CDR3 length: 13; D gene: NA; V gene: TRBV6-2/TRBV6-3; J gene: TRBJ1-5; clone size: many; CDR3 protein: CASTRGWNQPQHF; CDR3 DNA: TGTGCCAGCACGAGGGGATGGAATCAGCCCCAGCATTTT
CDR3 length: 13; D gene: NA; V gene: TRBV29-1; J gene: TRBJ1-1; clone size: NA; CDR3 protein: CSGETDSNLEAFF; CDR3 DNA: TGCAGCGGTGAGACCGATAGTAATTTGGAAGCTTTCTTT
CDR3 length: 18; D gene: TRBD1; V gene: TRBV7-3; J gene: TRBJ2-7; clone size: NA; CDR3 protein: CASSLYAIAQGQTYEQYF; CDR3 DNA: TGTGCCAGCAGCTTATATGCAATTGCCCAGGGACAGACCTACGAGCAGTACTTC
CDR3 length: 17; D gene: NA; V gene: TRBV9; J gene: TRBJ2-3; clone size: few; CDR3 protein: CASSVGIAEKSTDTQYF; CDR3 DNA: TGTGCCAGCAGCGTAGGCATAGCGGAAAAAAGCACAGATACGCAGTATTTT
CDR3 length: 14; D gene: TRBD1; V gene: TRBV7-2; J gene: TRBJ2-1; clone size: few; CDR3 protein: CASSYRDSYNEQFF; CDR3 DNA: TGTGCCAGCAGCTACCGGGACAGTTACAATGAGCAGTTCTTC
CDR3 length: 13; D gene: NA; V gene: TRBV14; J gene: TRBJ2-3; clone size: few; CDR3 protein: CASSPAASATQYF; CDR3 DNA: TGTGCCAGCAGCCCAGCGGCTAGCGCCACGCAGTATTTT
CDR3 length: 15; D gene: TRBD2; V gene: TRBV6-1; J gene: TRBJ2-1; clone size: many; CDR3 protein: CASSELLAGGPGQFF; CDR3 DNA: TGTGCCAGCAGTGAACTACTAGCGGGAGGGCCGGGACAGTTCTTC
CDR3 length: 15; D gene: NA; V gene: TRBV6-5; J gene: TRBJ1-2; clone size: many; CDR3 protein: CASSYHGAGNYGYTF; CDR3 DNA: TGTGCCAGCAGTTACCATGGGGCGGGAAACTATGGCTACACCTTC
CDR3 length: 12; D gene: NA; V gene: TRBV20-1; J gene: TRBJ2-1; clone size: many; CDR3 protein: CSARVNPEGQFF; CDR3 DNA: TGCAGTGCTAGAGTAAACCCCGAAGGGCAGTTCTTC
CDR3 length: 16; D gene: TRBD1; V gene: TRBV4-1; J gene: TRBJ1-4; clone size: NA; CDR3 protein: CASSHYAGTVNEKLFF; CDR3 DNA: TGCGCCAGCAGCCACTACGCCGGGACAGTCAATGAAAAACTGTTTTTT
CDR3 length: 14; D gene: TRBD2; V gene: TRBV5-1; J gene: TRBJ2-3; clone size: many; CDR3 protein: CASRTSGETDTQYF; CDR3 DNA: TGCGCCAGCAGGACTAGCGGGGAGACAGATACGCAGTATTTT
CDR3 length: 17; D gene: NA; V gene: TRBV15; J gene: TRBJ1-4; clone size: few; CDR3 protein: CATSGRDTSPTNEKLFF; CDR3 DNA: TGTGCCACCAGCGGAAGGGACACTTCCCCAACTAATGAAAAACTGTTTTTT
CDR3 length: 15; D gene: TRBD1; V gene: TRBV18; J gene: TRBJ2-7; clone size: many; CDR3 protein: CASSPKDRGLYEQYF; CDR3 DNA: TGTGCCAGCTCACCAAAGGACAGGGGGCTTTACGAGCAGTACTTC
CDR3 length: 16; D gene: NA; V gene: TRBV12-3/TRBV12-4; J gene: TRBJ2-6; clone size: few; CDR3 protein: CASSFGTVSGANVLTF; CDR3 DNA: TGTGCCAGCAGTTTTGGCACAGTCTCTGGGGCCAACGTCCTGACTTTC
CDR3 length: 15; D gene: TRBD1; V gene: TRBV10-3; J gene: TRBJ2-2; clone size: NA; CDR3 protein: CAISRDRGGTGELFF; CDR3 DNA: TGTGCCATCAGCCGAGACAGGGGCGGTACCGGGGAGCTGTTTTTT
CDR3 length: 17; D gene: TRBD2; V gene: TRBV7-8; J gene: TRBJ2-2; clone size: many; CDR3 protein: CASSLASGRVGTGELFF; CDR3 DNA: TGTGCCAGCAGCTTAGCTAGCGGGAGGGTTGGCACCGGGGAGCTGTTTTTT
CDR3 length: 14; D gene: TRBD1; V gene: TRBV27; J gene: TRBJ1-5; clone size: NA; CDR3 protein: CASSTRQGFKPQHF; CDR3 DNA: TGTGCCAGCAGTACCCGACAGGGTTTCAAGCCCCAGCATTTT
CDR3 length: 16; D gene: NA; V gene: TRBV11-2; J gene: TRBJ1-3; clone size: many; CDR3 protein: CASSLSGRGSGNTIYF; CDR3 DNA: TGTGCCAGCAGCTTGTCGGGAAGAGGCTCTGGAAACACCATATATTTT
CDR3 length: 14; D gene: TRBD1; V gene: TRBV20-1; J gene: TRBJ2-1; clone size: NA; CDR3 protein: CSARPGQQHNEQFF; CDR3 DNA: TGCAGTGCTAGGCCGGGACAGCAGCACAATGAGCAGTTCTTC
CDR3 length: 17; D gene: TRBD2; V gene: TRBV7-2; J gene: TRBJ2-2; clone size: NA; CDR3 protein: CASSFTSGRAHTGELFF; CDR3 DNA: TGTGCCAGCAGCTTTACTAGCGGGAGGGCGCACACCGGGGAGCTGTTTTTT
CDR3 length: 14; D gene: NA; V gene: TRBV19; J gene: TRBJ1-1; clone size: NA; CDR3 protein: CASSPRDTWTEAFF; CDR3 DNA: TGTGCCAGTAGTCCGCGGGACACCTGGACTGAAGCTTTCTTT
CDR3 length: 15; D gene: TRBD1; V gene: TRBV12-3/TRBV12-4; J gene: TRBJ2-5; clone size: many; CDR3 protein: CASSLAGTGGETQYF; CDR3 DNA: TGTGCCAGCAGTTTAGCGGGGACAGGGGGTGAGACCCAGTACTTC
CDR3 length: 15; D gene: NA; V gene: TRBV28; J gene: TRBJ2-3; clone size: many; CDR3 protein: CASSLGDIRADTQYF; CDR3 DNA: TGTGCCAGCAGTTTAGGGGACATCAGGGCAGATACGCAGTATTTT
CDR3 length: 16; D gene: TRBD1; V gene: TRBV2; J gene: TRBJ1-5; clone size: NA; CDR3 protein: CASKSTGANLDQPQHF; CDR3 DNA: TGTGCCAGCAAGAGCACAGGGGCTAATTTAGATCAGCCCCAGCATTTT
CDR3 length: 19; D gene: TRBD2; V gene: TRBV9; J gene: TRBJ2-1; clone size: few; CDR3 protein: CASSSRAGLAGGPWNEQFF; CDR3 DNA: TGTGCCAGCAGCTCGCGGGCCGGACTCGCGGGAGGGCCTTGGAATGAGCAGTTCTTC
CDR3 length: 15; D gene: NA; V gene: TRBV5-1; J gene: TRBJ1-1; clone size: many; CDR3 protein: CASSLRGGMNTEAFF; CDR3 DNA: TGCGCCAGCAGCTTGAGGGGGGGGATGAACACTGAAGCTTTCTTT
CDR3 length: 14; D gene: TRBD2; V gene: TRBV7-2; J gene: TRBJ2-7; clone size: many; CDR3 protein: CASSLQAGANEQYF; CDR3 DNA: TGTGCCAGCAGCTTACAAGCGGGGGCGAACGAGCAGTACTTC
CDR3 length: 15; D gene: NA; V gene: TRBV5-1; J gene: TRBJ2-7; clone size: many; CDR3 protein: CASSLGGAAPYEQYF; CDR3 DNA: TGCGCCAGCAGCTTGGGGGGGGCAGCTCCCTACGAGCAGTACTTC
CDR3 length: 12; D gene: NA; V gene: TRBV20-1; J gene: TRBJ1-1; clone size: many; CDR3 protein: CSARRGGTEAFF; CDR3 DNA: TGCAGTGCTAGAAGGGGGGGAACTGAAGCTTTCTTT
CDR3 length: 15; D gene: NA; V gene: TRBV6-1; J gene: TRBJ2-7; clone size: NA; CDR3 protein: CATIWRQRGRGEQYF; CDR3 DNA: TGTGCCACCATCTGGCGGCAAAGGGGCCGCGGCGAGCAGTACTTC
CDR3 length: 13; D gene: NA; V gene: TRBV12-3/TRBV12-4; J gene: TRBJ2-1; clone size: many; CDR3 protein: CALGGGLNNEQFF; CDR3 DNA: TGTGCCCTGGGGGGCGGGCTGAACAATGAGCAGTTCTTC
CDR3 length: 14; D gene: NA; V gene: TRBV5-1; J gene: TRBJ1-2; clone size: NA; CDR3 protein: CASSSGPTHYGYTF; CDR3 DNA: TGCGCCAGCAGCTCCGGGCCAACTCACTATGGCTACACCTTC
CDR3 length: 16; D gene: NA; V gene: TRBV27; J gene: TRBJ2-6; clone size: many; CDR3 protein: CASSSTQGSGANVLTF; CDR3 DNA: TGTGCCAGCAGTTCGACGCAGGGCTCTGGGGCCAACGTCCTGACTTTC
CDR3 length: 13; D gene: NA; V gene: TRBV11-2; J gene: TRBJ2-5; clone size: many; CDR3 protein: CASSKDSQETQYF; CDR3 DNA: TGTGCCAGCAGCAAAGACAGCCAAGAGACCCAGTACTTC
CDR3 length: 12; D gene: NA; V gene: TRBV7-9; J gene: TRBJ2-7; clone size: many; CDR3 protein: CASRGSTYEQYF; CDR3 DNA: TGTGCCAGCAGGGGCTCCACCTACGAGCAGTACTTC
CDR3 length: 14; D gene: NA; V gene: TRBV12-3/TRBV12-4; J gene: TRBJ2-7; clone size: many; CDR3 protein: CASSLGGDSSEQYF; CDR3 DNA: TGTGCCAGCAGTTTAGGGGGGGACTCGTCCGAGCAGTACTTC
CDR3 length: 17; D gene: TRBD1; V gene: TRBV6-1; J gene: TRBJ2-5; clone size: many; CDR3 protein: CASSYRLGRTGKETQYF; CDR3 DNA: TGTGCCAGCAGTTACAGACTAGGAAGGACAGGGAAAGAGACCCAGTACTTC
CDR3 length: 12; D gene: NA; V gene: TRBV20-1; J gene: TRBJ2-1; clone size: few; CDR3 protein: CSARGINNEQFF; CDR3 DNA: TGCAGTGCTAGAGGTATCAACAATGAGCAGTTCTTC
CDR3 length: 15; D gene: TRBD2; V gene: TRBV19; J gene: TRBJ2-3; clone size: few; CDR3 protein: CASSKTSVPADTQYF; CDR3 DNA: TGTGCCAGTAGTAAGACTAGCGTGCCCGCTGATACGCAGTATTTT
CDR3 length: 15; D gene: NA; V gene: TRBV2; J gene: TRBJ1-1; clone size: few; CDR3 protein: CASSFYVGSHTEAFF; CDR3 DNA: TGTGCCAGCAGTTTTTATGTGGGCAGTCACACTGAAGCTTTCTTT
CDR3 length: 11; D gene: NA; V gene: TRBV20-1; J gene: TRBJ2-7; clone size: NA; CDR3 protein: CSVPGGYEQYF; CDR3 DNA: TGCAGTGTTCCTGGGGGTTACGAGCAGTACTTC
CDR3 length: 15; D gene: NA; V gene: TRBV5-1; J gene: TRBJ1-1; clone size: many; CDR3 protein: CASSVGAGTNTEAFF; CDR3 DNA: TGCGCCAGCAGCGTGGGGGCAGGGACGAACACTGAAGCTTTCTTT